Listed here are 11 T cell receptor beta chains from one sample, sequenced in a study of identical twins. Via MiXCR, TCRdb re-called the 5' RACE reads, giving one row per CDR3 protein. Of roughly 250,000 distinct CDR3 sequences detected, over 11% appear once; the ten largest clones hold approximately 9.3%. The sample was memory (CD45RO+) T cells sorted from blood. These receptors all come from a woman younger than 30 in good health.

This clonotype came up many times. The CDR3 reads CASQRVSGSGNTIYF. Written as DNA, the CDR3 is TGTGCCAGCCAAAGGGTGTCAGGCTCTGGAAACACCATATATTTT. V usage is TRBV12-3 or TRBV12-4 and J usage is TRBJ1-3; D remains ambiguous. Trimming shortened V by 8 bases and J by 0 bases, and 14 bases separated the two germline ends. The CDR3 covers 15 residues.

V usage is TRBV2 and J usage is TRBJ1-1, with D possibly TRBD1 on 6 matching bases. Germline CDR1 SNHLY, CDR2 FYNNEI. The CDR3 loop spans 18 amino acids. V lost 11 bases, J lost 4 bases, and 32 bases lay in between. This chain's CDR3 is CAFSPLAGARGLTTEAFF. In DNA form, the CDR3 reads TGTGCCTTCAGCCCTCTCGCAGGGGCGCGCGGGTTGACCACTGAAGCTTTCTTT. Looking up the rest from reference TRBV2 and TRBJ1-1 gives the full variable domain: EPEVTQTPSHQVTQMGQEVILRCVPISNHLYFYWYRQILGQKVEFLVSFYNNEISEKSEIFDDQFSVERPDGSNFTLKIRSTKLEDSAMYFCAFSPLAGARGLTTEAFFGQGTRLTVV.

The V call is TRBV7-9, the J call TRBJ2-7; 8 bases fit TRBD2. CDR1 is SEHNR and CDR2 is FQNEAQ in the germline V gene (reference sequence). The junction had 7 bases not matched to a gene; V was cut back by 5 bases and J by 4 bases. The CDR3 covers 14 residues. CDR3 residues: CASSRFSGEYEQYF. The CDR3 DNA reads as TGTGCCAGCAGCCGATTTAGCGGGGAATACGAGCAGTACTTC.

This clonotype appeared many times. V is TRBV7-2 and J is TRBJ2-3, with 9 bases matching TRBD2. This CDR3 has 14 amino acids. V lost 6 bases and J lost 4; bases outside the gene matches: 5. CDR1 and CDR2 (germline): SGHTA, FQGNSA. CDR3 bases: TGTGCCAGCAGACTAGCGGGCCGCCCAGATACGCAGTATTTT. Its protein is CASRLAGRPDTQYF.

V usage is TRBV3-1 and J usage is TRBJ1-5; TRBD1 matches at 8 bases. Per the germline V gene, CDR1 is LGHDT and CDR2 is YNNKEL (reference sequence). Losses at the gene ends were 2 bases for V and 10 bases for J; bases not matched to a gene: 10. The CDR3 consists of 15 residues. The CDR3: CASSQTLAGGGPQHF. The DNA for the CDR3 is TGTGCCAGCAGCCAAACTTTGGCAGGGGGCGGTCCCCAGCATTTT.

The rearrangement links TRBV5-1 to TRBJ1-1; 9 positions match TRBD1. CDR1 and CDR2 (germline): SGHRS, YFSETQ. Unmatched junction bases numbered 10, after V lost 4 bases and J lost 6 bases. The CDR3 spans 15 residues. As DNA, the CDR3 is TGCGCCAGCAGCCCCCGACAGGGGGGTGACGCTGAAGCTTTCTTT. The encoded protein is CASSPRQGGDAEAFF.

This clonotype occurred a few times. This chain connects TRBV18 to TRBJ1-1, with D unclear. CDR1 is KGHSH and CDR2 is LQKENI in the germline V gene. The CDR3 is 15 residues long. The V end lost 6 bases, the J end lost 4 bases, and 18 bases lay between the germline ends. The CDR3 region is CASSSRVGLGTEAFF. CDR3 DNA: TGTGCCAGCTCTTCTCGGGTGGGCTTGGGCACTGAAGCTTTCTTT. Using reference TRBV18 and TRBJ1-1 for the parts outside the CDR3, the full variable domain is NAGVMQNPRHLVRRRGQEARLRCSPMKGHSHVYWYRQLPEEGLKFMVYLQKENIIDESGMPKERFSAEFPKEGPSILRIQQVVRGDSAAYFCASSSRVGLGTEAFFGQGTRLTVV.

This clonotype turned up a few times. This chain joins TRBV20-1 and TRBJ2-3, with 7 nucleotides matching TRBD2. V was clipped by 3 bases and J by 2 bases; unmatched bases: 2. Germline values: CDR1 DFQATT, CDR2 SNEGSKA (reference sequence). The CDR3 covers 13 residues. The CDR3 bases are TGCAGTGCTAGCGGGAGGACCACAGATACGCAGTATTTT. Protein: CSASGRTTDTQYF.

CDR3 loop: CASSLGQGFGEAFF. In nucleotides, the CDR3 is TGTGCCAGCAGCTTAGGCCAGGGGTTCGGTGAAGCTTTCTTT. This chain connects TRBV7-9 to TRBJ1-1; D might be TRBD1 (6 bases). The CDR3 extends over 14 amino acids. V lost 1 base, J lost 7 bases, and 13 bases lay in between. The germline V gene has CDR1 SEHNR and CDR2 FQNEAQ (reference sequence).

J is TRBJ2-1 and V is TRBV20-1, with 9 bases fitting TRBD2. CDR3 length: 13 amino acids. Germline V CDR1 and CDR2: DFQATT, SNEGSKA (reference sequence). V was pared by 5 bases and J by 5 bases, with 4 bases of the junction left unmatched. CDR3 sequence reads: CSAQRGENNEQFF. In DNA, the CDR3 is TGCAGTGCTCAGCGGGGGGAAAACAATGAGCAGTTCTTC.

This clonotype was seen only a few times. The chain combines TRBV5-6 with TRBJ1-2; no clear D gene. V shed 1 base and J shed 4 bases, with 11 bases lying between them. CDR1 and CDR2 from the germline V gene are SGHDT and YYEEEE. The CDR3 is 14 residues long. The CDR3 nucleotides read TGTGCCAGCAGCTTGTTTACAGAGGGCTATGGCTACACCTTC. This sequence encodes CASSLFTEGYGYTF.